Below are 31 T cell receptor beta chains sequenced from a single sample in a study of response to subunit inactivated influenza vaccine. MiXCR, run by TCRdb on the RT-PCR reads, gives a single entry per CDR3 protein. The sample lists approximately 570,000 distinct CDR3 sequences, 7.6% occurring once. Sample: PBMCs from blood, taken less than 25 months after vaccination. Receptors originate from a man in his fifties or sixties who received an inactivated influenza vaccine.

The chain links TRBV20-1 to TRBJ1-5, with TRBD1 identical over 12 bases. The CDR3 length is 15 residues. In germline, CDR1 is DFQATT, CDR2 SNEGSKA (reference sequence). The V segment lost 2 bases and the J segment 6 bases; nucleotides outside the gene matches: 5. DNA for the CDR3: TGCAGTGCTAGATTCGGGACAGGGGGCATTCAGCCCCAGCATTTT. Translating it yields CSARFGTGGIQPQHF.

V is TRBV7-2 and J is TRBJ2-5; TRBD2 agrees at 7 bases. V shed 5 bases and J 1 base; nucleotides not matched to a gene: 10. The CDR3 is 16 amino acids. CDR1 SGHTA and CDR2 FQGNSA come from the germline V gene. CDR3 sequence (DNA): TGTGCCAGCAGCGTTAGTAGTGGGGGGGGCCAAGAGACCCAGTACTTC. It yields the protein CASSVSSGGGQETQYF.

This rearrangement joins TRBV15 to TRBJ2-3; 11 bases are a match to TRBD1. The CDR3 covers 18 residues. Germline values: CDR1 LNHNV, CDR2 YYDKDF (reference sequence). The ends lost 6 bases at V and 2 bases at J; junction bases unmatched: 13. The DNA for the CDR3 is TGTGCCACCAGTACTGGGACAGGGGGAATCTTCCTCACAGATACGCAGTATTTT. It specifies CATSTGTGGIFLTDTQYF.

This clonotype was seen repeatedly, ten times or more. The chain carries TRBV11-2 and TRBJ2-3, with D maybe TRBD2 (5 bases). The germline V gene encodes CDR1 SGHAT and CDR2 FQNNGV. The length of the CDR3 is 14 residues. The V and J ends lost 4 bases and 1 base respectively, with 9 bases between them. The CDR3 spells CASSWERRTDTQYF. Here the CDR3 DNA reads TGTGCCAGCAGCTGGGAGCGTCGCACAGATACGCAGTATTTT.

This clonotype showed up just a few times. CDR3 amino acids: CASSQAKGGRTDTQYF. The CDR3 DNA reads as TGTGCCAGCAGCCAGGCTAAGGGGGGCAGGACAGATACGCAGTATTTT. The chain combines TRBV7-2 with TRBJ2-3; the D call may be TRBD1 or TRBD2 (6 bases each). V was trimmed by 5 bases and J by 3 bases, leaving 18 bases between them. The CDR3 covers 16 residues. Germline assignment: CDR1 SGHTA and CDR2 FQGNSA.

This clonotype came up a few times. This rearrangement joins TRBV7-2 to TRBJ2-7; D uncertain. Per germline, CDR1 SGHTA and CDR2 FQGNSA. This CDR3 has 14 residues. The germline V and J ends were trimmed by 5 bases and 2 bases, with 13 bases remaining between them. The CDR3 DNA reads as TGTGCCAGCAGCATCGACACCTGGGCCTACGAGCAGTACTTC. It encodes CASSIDTWAYEQYF.

The chain couples TRBV11-2 to TRBJ2-7; 8 bases match TRBD1. The CDR3 has 15 residues. CDR1 SGHAT and CDR2 FQNNGV come from the germline V gene. V dropped 0 bases and J dropped 3; count of bases not matched to a gene: 4. CDR3 loop: CASSLDLGTGYEQYF. CDR3 nucleotides: TGTGCCAGCAGCTTAGATCTTGGGACAGGCTACGAGCAGTACTTC. The full variable domain, rest sourced from reference TRBV11-2 and TRBJ2-7, is EAGVAQSPRYKIIEKRQSVAFWCNPISGHATLYWYQQILGQGPKLLIQFQNNGVVDDSQLPKDRFSAERLKGVDSTLKIQPAKLEDSAVYLCASSLDLGTGYEQYFGPGTRLTVT.

This clonotype was detected only a few times. This chain links TRBV12-3 or TRBV12-4 with TRBJ1-2; D gene unclear. V was shortened by 6 bases and J by 8 bases, with 10 bases between the two germline ends. The CDR3 covers 11 residues. The CDR3 DNA sequence: TGTGCCAGCAGACAATTTAGGGGCTACACCTTC. Its translation is CASRQFRGYTF.

The table lists this clonotype with a few counts. V gene TRBV3-1 combines with J gene TRBJ2-2; possible D gene TRBD1, 5 bases. CDR3 length: 14 amino acids. Germline assignment: CDR1 LGHDT and CDR2 YNNKEL (reference sequence). Trimming removed 4 bases from V and 7 bases from J, with 13 bases in between. The CDR3 region has the DNA TGTGCCAGCAGCCCGAGGCAGGGTGACGGGGAGCTGTTTTTT. Residues: CASSPRQGDGELFF. Complete variable domain (other parts from reference TRBV3-1 and TRBJ2-2): DTAVSQTPKYLVTQMGNDKSIKCEQNLGHDTMYWYKQDSKKFLKIMFSYNNKELIINETVPNRFSPKSPDKAHLNLHINSLELGDSAVYFCASSPRQGDGELFFGEGSRLTVL.

The rearrangement uses TRBV28 and TRBJ2-5; possibly TRBD2 for D (5 bases). Germline CDR1 and CDR2: MDHEN and SYDVKM. V was cut by 3 bases and J by 10 bases, with 12 bases left in between. The CDR3 contains 12 residues. Here the CDR3 DNA reads TGTGCCAGCAGTTTCGGGATAGAAGACCAGTACTTC. Translated, it gives CASSFGIEDQYF.

The chain combines TRBV30 with TRBJ2-1; 8 nucleotides line up with TRBD2. The CDR3 runs to 16 residues. CDR1 and CDR2 (germline): GTSNPN, SVGIG (reference sequence). V lost 2 bases and J lost 6; bases outside the gene matches: 12. The CDR3 protein is CAWSFPRSGGFNEQFF. DNA of the CDR3: TGTGCCTGGAGTTTCCCAAGGAGCGGGGGTTTCAATGAGCAGTTCTTC.

This clonotype appeared many times. This rearrangement joins TRBV7-9 to TRBJ2-1; TRBD1 might be the D (6 bases). V gave up 5 bases and J gave up 5 bases, with 10 bases separating them. Germline V lookup: CDR1 SEHNR, CDR2 FQNEAQ (reference sequence). This CDR3 comprises 13 residues. CDR3 sequence: CASSRDTNNEQFF. CDR3 nucleotide sequence: TGTGCCAGCAGCCGGGACACTAACAATGAGCAGTTCTTC.

This clonotype was picked up many times. The chain joins TRBV7-2 to TRBJ2-2, with TRBD1 matching over 12 bases. The length of the CDR3 is 16 residues. Germline CDR1 is SGHTA and CDR2 is FQGNSA. V dropped 5 bases and J dropped 7; count of bases not matched to a gene: 8. In DNA form, the CDR3 reads TGTGCCAGCAGCCAACCGGGACAGGGGGCAATCGGGGAGCTGTTTTTT. This codes for CASSQPGQGAIGELFF.

This clonotype was seen many times. The CDR3 here is CASSLGRGGYNEQFF. For the CDR3, the DNA is TGTGCCAGCAGCTTAGGGCGGGGGGGGTACAATGAGCAGTTCTTC. The chain couples TRBV7-8 to TRBJ2-1; TRBD2 agrees at 9 bases. V lost 1 base to trimming and J lost 4 bases; unmatched junction nucleotides: 2. The CDR3 sequence is 15 residues long. Germline CDR1 and CDR2: SGHVS and FQNEAQ. Together with reference TRBV7-8 and TRBJ2-1, the CDR3 gives the full variable domain: GAGVSQSPRYKVAKRGQDVALRCDPISGHVSLFWYQQALGQGPEFLTYFQNEAQLDKSGLPSDRFFAERPEGSVSTLKIQRTQQEDSAVYLCASSLGRGGYNEQFFGPGTRLTVL.

Ten or more counts support this clonotype. The chain combines TRBV6-2 or TRBV6-3 with TRBJ2-2, with 13 bases aligning to TRBD2. The CDR3 runs 16 residues. J gave up 5 bases and V 6 bases, and 6 bases lay outside the gene matches. CDR1 and CDR2 from the germline V gene are MNHEY and SVGEGT. The CDR3 DNA reads as TGTGCCAGCAGAAGGACTAGCGGGAGAAGGACCGGGGAGCTGTTTTTT. It encodes CASRRTSGRRTGELFF.

Comments on this clonotype: The junction differs from germline at one of its ends, possibly a read error. The V and J genes are TRBV2 and TRBJ2-7; TRBD1 matches 9 bases. The CDR3 consists of 11 residues. From germline, CDR1 is SNHLY and CDR2 FYNNEI. This CDR3 is CASSLGQGRNF. DNA of the CDR3: TGTGCCAGCAGCCTTGGACAGGGGAGGAACTTC.

The chain couples TRBV28 to TRBJ1-5; D might be TRBD1 (5 bases). Trimming removed 7 bases at V and 3 bases at J, with 10 bases between. This CDR3 is 13 amino acids long. Per the germline V gene, CDR1 is MDHEN and CDR2 is SYDVKM. The CDR3 DNA is TGTGCCAGCACCTGGGGGTACAATCAGCCCCAGCATTTT. Protein: CASTWGYNQPQHF.

This clonotype was seen a few times. V gene TRBV12-3 or TRBV12-4 combines with J gene TRBJ1-1, with D tentatively TRBD1 (5 bases). The CDR3 runs to 15 residues. Trimming removed 5 bases at V and 5 bases at J, with 18 bases between. CDR3 in amino acids: CASSTWSATVTEAFF. CDR3 DNA sequence: TGTGCCAGCAGTACCTGGTCAGCGACAGTTACTGAAGCTTTCTTT.

The rearrangement links TRBV20-1 to TRBJ1-5; D might be TRBD1 (6 bases). Germline-derived CDR1 and CDR2 are DFQATT and SNEGSKA (reference sequence). This CDR3 spans 11 amino acids. V dropped 3 bases and J dropped 12 bases, with 12 bases sitting between them. CDR3 sequence reads: CSARTGRLQHF. CDR3 DNA: TGCAGTGCTAGGACAGGTCGACTCCAGCATTTT.

In this sample, this clonotype turned up a few times. The rearrangement uses TRBV12-5 and TRBJ2-3, with D hard to call. V gave up 1 base and J gave up 4 bases, with 15 bases separating them. Germline CDR1 is LGHNT and CDR2 is FRNRAP. CDR3 size: 16 residues. CDR3 sequence (DNA): TGTGCTAGTGGTTTGGGGTACAGCGCTAAATCAGATACGCAGTATTTT. Amino acids: CASGLGYSAKSDTQYF.

This clonotype appeared a few times. This rearrangement joins TRBV30 to TRBJ1-1; a weak D match, TRBD1 (6 bases). The CDR3 extends over 13 amino acids. Per germline, CDR1 GTSNPN and CDR2 SVGIG (reference sequence). The V gene lost 5 bases and the J gene lost 4 bases, with 14 bases spanning the gap. CDR3 residues: CAWGKGGFTEAFF. The CDR3 nucleotides are TGTGCCTGGGGAAAAGGGGGGTTCACTGAAGCTTTCTTT.

This chain links TRBV4-1 with TRBJ2-1, with 10 positions matching TRBD1. Per the germline V gene, CDR1 is MGHRA and CDR2 is YSYEKL. The V and J ends lost 3 bases and 6 bases, in that order; junction bases with no gene match: 5. The CDR3 covers 15 residues. CDR3 amino acids: CASSHRDRGLNEQFF. CDR3 in DNA: TGCGCCAGCAGCCACCGGGACAGGGGACTCAATGAGCAGTTCTTC.

This rearrangement joins TRBV6-1 to TRBJ2-5; tentatively, D is TRBD1 (5 bases). Trimming left V 6 bases short and J 2 bases short, with 10 bases between. This CDR3 has 13 amino acids. CDR1 is MNHNS and CDR2 is SASEGT in the germline V gene. CDR3 DNA: TGTGCCAGCAGCCACCACAGGCAAGAGACCCAGTACTTC. This gives the protein CASSHHRQETQYF.

CDR3 DNA: TGTGCCAGCAGCTTCCAGGGGGCGGATACGCAGTATTTT. Amino acids: CASSFQGADTQYF. The rearrangement links TRBV7-9 to TRBJ2-3; 8 bases match TRBD1. The germline CDR1 and CDR2 sequences are SEHNR and FQNEAQ (reference sequence). With V trimmed by 3 bases and J by 6 bases, 2 bases remained unmatched. The CDR3 totals 13 residues.

This clonotype was detected ten times or more. V and J are TRBV6-1 and TRBJ1-5, with D unresolved. V shed 8 bases and J shed 2 bases, with 10 bases lying between them. CDR1 is MNHNS, CDR2 SASEGT, per germline. This CDR3 region has 13 residues. CDR3 sequence reads: CASAPPGNQPQHF. As DNA, the CDR3 is TGTGCCAGCGCCCCCCCGGGCAATCAGCCCCAGCATTTT.

This clonotype was counted between two and nine times. The rearrangement uses TRBV24-1 and TRBJ2-1; perhaps TRBD1 as D (5 bases). V shed 3 bases and J shed 0 bases, with 11 bases lying between them. The CDR3 covers 16 residues. The germline CDR1 and CDR2 sequences are KGHDR and SFDVKD. The DNA for the CDR3 is TGTGCCACCAGTGATCACAGGAAAAACTCCTACAATGAGCAGTTCTTC. This encodes CATSDHRKNSYNEQFF.

This clonotype was seen many times. This chain joins TRBV5-1 and TRBJ2-7; 7 bases are shared with TRBD1. Germline V lookup: CDR1 SGHRS, CDR2 YFSETQ. V was pared by 5 bases and J by 4 bases, with 12 bases of the junction left unmatched. The CDR3 length is 15 residues. The CDR3 nucleotides read TGCGCCAGCAGACTCCACTGGACAGGAGAGTACGAGCAGTACTTC. It translates to CASRLHWTGEYEQYF.

This clonotype was seen at least ten times. The J gene is TRBJ1-2, the V gene TRBV11-3, with D perhaps TRBD1 (6 bases). V was pared by 3 bases and J by 5 bases, with 19 bases between. The CDR3 spans 16 residues. Per germline, CDR1 SGHNT and CDR2 YENEEA. CDR3 bases: TGTGCCAGCAGCTTCGGCGGGGGGCCGATCTTATATGGCTACACCTTC. Encoded protein: CASSFGGGPILYGYTF.

This clonotype occurred a few times. The rearrangement uses TRBV7-2 and TRBJ2-7, with 8 bases matching TRBD2. The CDR3 is 14 amino acids. CDR1 is SGHTA and CDR2 is FQGNSA in the germline V gene. V dropped 6 bases and J dropped 4; count of bases not matched to a gene: 8. CDR3 nucleotide sequence: TGTGCCAGCAGTCCGCAAGCGGGAGTGTACGAGCAGTACTTC. It codes for CASSPQAGVYEQYF.

This clonotype was seen a handful of times. The gene calls are TRBV7-2 and TRBJ2-5, with 10 bases lining up with TRBD2. Trimming cost V 5 bases and J 5 bases; bases outside gene matches: 2. The germline gives CDR1 SGHTA, CDR2 FQGNSA. The CDR3 spans 13 residues. CDR3 protein: CASSQLAGETQYF. Written as DNA, the CDR3 is TGTGCCAGCAGCCAACTAGCGGGGGAGACCCAGTACTTC. Filled out from reference TRBV7-2 and TRBJ2-5, the complete variable domain reads GAGVSQSPSNKVTEKGKDVELRCDPISGHTALYWYRQSLGQGLEFLIYFQGNSAPDKSGLPSDRFSAERTGGSVSTLTIQRTQQEDSAVYLCASSQLAGETQYFGPGTRLLVL.

This chain uses TRBV6-5 with TRBJ1-1; 7 bases agree with TRBD1. This CDR3 has 14 residues. V shed 5 bases, J shed 1 base, and the junction held 4 bases outside the gene matches. Germline CDR1 MNHEY, CDR2 SVGAGI. The CDR3 nucleotides read TGTGCCAGCAGTATACAGGGGAAGAACACTGAAGCTTTCTTT. Protein: CASSIQGKNTEAFF.